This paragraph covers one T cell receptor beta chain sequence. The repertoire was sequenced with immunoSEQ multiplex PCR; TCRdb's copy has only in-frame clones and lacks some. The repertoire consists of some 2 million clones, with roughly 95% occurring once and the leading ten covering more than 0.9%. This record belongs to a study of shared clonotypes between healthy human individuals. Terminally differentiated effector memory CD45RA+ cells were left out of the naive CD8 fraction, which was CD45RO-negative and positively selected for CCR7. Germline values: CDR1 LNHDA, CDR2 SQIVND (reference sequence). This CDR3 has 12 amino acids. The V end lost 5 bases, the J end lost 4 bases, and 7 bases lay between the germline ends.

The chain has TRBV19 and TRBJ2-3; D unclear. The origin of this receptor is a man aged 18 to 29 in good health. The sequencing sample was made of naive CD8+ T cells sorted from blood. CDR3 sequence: CASSPKPDTQYF. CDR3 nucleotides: TGTGCCAGTAGTCCGAAACCAGATACGCAGTATTTT.